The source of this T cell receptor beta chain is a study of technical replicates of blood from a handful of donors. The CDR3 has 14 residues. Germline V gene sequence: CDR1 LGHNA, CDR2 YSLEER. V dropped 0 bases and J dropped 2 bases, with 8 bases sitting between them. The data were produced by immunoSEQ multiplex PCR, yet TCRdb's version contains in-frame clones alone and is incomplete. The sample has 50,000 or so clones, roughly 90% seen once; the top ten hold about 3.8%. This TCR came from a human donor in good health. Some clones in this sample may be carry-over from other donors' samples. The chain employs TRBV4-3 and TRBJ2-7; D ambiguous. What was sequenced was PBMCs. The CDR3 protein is CASSQDTVTYEQYF. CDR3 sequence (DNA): TGCGCCAGCAGCCAAGATACAGTTACCTACGAGCAGTACTTC.